This TCR beta chain was recorded in a study of T cell changes during pregnancy in multiple sclerosis. V shed 2 bases and J shed 1 base, with 9 bases lying between them. The CDR3 has 14 amino acids. Germline lookup yields CDR1 SGHNT and CDR2 YYREEE (reference sequence). Some clones are missing from TCRdb's copy, which holds only in-frame ones; the method was immunoSEQ multiplex PCR. Among roughly 100,000 clones, around 92% were seen once, and the ten largest hold less than 2%. The source material was peripheral blood, sampled after pregnancy. This receptor was identified in a female donor with multiple sclerosis, enrolled in a pregnancy study. The chain has TRBV5-4 and TRBJ1-1; D is perhaps TRBD1 (6 bases). CDR3 amino acids: CASSFDRWNTEAFF. CDR3 nucleotide sequence: TGTGCCAGCAGCTTCGACAGGTGGAACACTGAAGCTTTCTTT.